Presented here are 27 T cell receptor beta chains from one specimen sequenced in a study of T cell repertoires in cytomegalovirus infection. Their antigens are not known. TCRdb re-called the reads through MiXCR, storing one row per CDR3 protein. In the table there are about 830,000 distinct CDR3 sequences, 30% to 35% of which are singletons. The specimen was cultured CD8+ T cells from PBMCs, collected from culture after CMV antigen stimulation. The receptors derive from a human donor in good health (CMV status not recorded). Some clones in this sample may be carry-over from other donors' samples.

In its sample, this clonotype was seen many times. CDR3: CASSLGAREAFF. In DNA form, the CDR3 reads TGTGCCAGCAGCTTGGGAGCTAGGGAAGCTTTCTTT. The chain employs TRBV5-6 and TRBJ1-1; D gene unclear. The CDR3 runs to 12 residues. Germline V gene data show CDR1 as SGHDT and CDR2 as YYEEEE. V was clipped by 0 bases and J by 8 bases, with 8 bases between them.

The genes are TRBV6-6 and TRBJ2-3, with 7 bases fitting TRBD2. Germline V gene data show CDR1 as MNHNY and CDR2 as SVGAGI (reference sequence). Germline trimming cut 2 bases from V and 4 bases from J; bases unmatched to any gene: 15. The CDR3 extends over 18 amino acids. The CDR3 region is CASSYQPLSGEVPDTQYF. In DNA form, the CDR3 reads TGTGCCAGCAGTTACCAGCCATTGAGCGGGGAAGTCCCAGATACGCAGTATTTT.

This clonotype was found a few times. The chain couples TRBV12-3 or TRBV12-4 to TRBJ1-4, with TRBD1 identical over 7 bases. The CDR3 is 15 amino acids. V lost 6 bases to trimming and J lost 4 bases; unmatched junction nucleotides: 8. This chain's CDR3 is CASSTNRGNNEKLFF. CDR3 in DNA: TGTGCCAGCAGCACCAACAGGGGAAATAATGAAAAACTGTTTTTT.

This clonotype was counted ten times or more. The V call is TRBV7-6, the J call TRBJ1-1, with 7 bases fitting TRBD1. This CDR3 has 16 amino acids. J lost 0 bases, V lost 4 bases, and 8 bases had no gene match. Germline V CDR1 and CDR2: SGHVS, FNYEAQ. The CDR3 spells CASSSGTASMNTEAFF. In DNA, the CDR3 is TGTGCCAGCAGCTCAGGGACAGCCTCGATGAACACTGAAGCTTTCTTT. The full variable domain, its missing parts supplied by reference TRBV7-6 and TRBJ1-1, is GAGVSQSPRYKVTKRGQDVALRCDPISGHVSLYWYRQALGQGPEFLTYFNYEAQQDKSGLPNDRFSAERPEGSISTLTIQRTEQRDSAMYRCASSSGTASMNTEAFFGQGTRLTVV.

This chain joins TRBV9 and TRBJ1-2; D remains unclear. Between the trimmed V and J ends, which lost 7 bases and 6 bases, there was a span of 4 bases. Germline values: CDR1 SGDLS, CDR2 YYNGEE. The CDR3 runs 9 residues. The CDR3 here is CASGDGYTF. The CDR3 region has the DNA TGTGCCAGCGGGGATGGCTACACCTTC. The whole variable domain, filled in from reference TRBV9 and TRBJ1-2, reads DSGVTQTPKHLITATGQRVTLRCSPRSGDLSVYWYQQSLDQGLQFLIQYYNGEERAKGNILERFSAQQFPDLHSELNLSSLELGDSALYFCASGDGYTFGSGTRLTVV.

In its sample, this clonotype was seen many times. DNA of the CDR3: TGTGCCAGCAGCTTAAACAGGAATAGCAATCAGCCCCAGCATTTT. Translating gives CASSLNRNSNQPQHF. This chain connects TRBV27 to TRBJ1-5; tentative D call: TRBD1 (5 bases). V shed 6 bases and J shed 0 bases, with 12 bases lying between them. CDR1 and CDR2 from the germline V gene are MNHEY and SMNVEV (reference sequence). This CDR3 comprises 15 residues.

This clonotype was observed a handful of times. The CDR3 sequence: CASSNRNEQFF. CDR3 coding DNA: TGTGCCAGTAGTAACCGCAATGAGCAGTTCTTC. The chain links TRBV19 to TRBJ2-1; no definite D call. CDR3 length: 11 amino acids. The V gene lost 4 bases and the J gene lost 6 bases, with 4 bases spanning the gap. Germline V CDR1 and CDR2: LNHDA, SQIVND (reference sequence).

The CDR3 sequence is CASSRNGHQHF. The CDR3 DNA reads TGTGCCAGCAGCCGGAACGGGCACCAGCATTTT. The chain links TRBV7-6 to TRBJ1-5; D is unresolved. Germline CDR1 and CDR2: SGHVS and FNYEAQ. The length of the CDR3 is 11 residues. V shed 5 bases and J shed 12 bases, with 11 bases lying between them.

The genes are TRBV25-1 and TRBJ1-2, with D perhaps matching TRBD1 (6 bases). In germline, CDR1 is MGHDK, CDR2 SYGVNS. CDR3 size: 12 residues. The V end lost 6 bases, the J end lost 8 bases, and 13 bases lay between the germline ends. As DNA, the CDR3 is TGTGCCAGCAGCCAGGGGCTAGAGGGCTACACCTTC. It yields the protein CASSQGLEGYTF.

The chain uses TRBV3-1 and TRBJ2-7; 7 nucleotides align to TRBD1. This CDR3 contains 14 residues. With V trimmed by 0 bases and J by 2 bases, 1 base remained unmatched. The germline V gene has CDR1 LGHDT and CDR2 YNNKEL (reference sequence). The chain's CDR3 is CASSQERGPYEQYF. The CDR3 DNA reads TGTGCCAGCAGCCAAGAAAGGGGGCCCTACGAGCAGTACTTC.

This chain connects TRBV7-9 to TRBJ1-3; TRBD1 matches at 11 bases. The germline V gene has CDR1 SEHNR and CDR2 FQNEAQ (reference sequence). V lost 11 bases to trimming and J lost 8 bases; unmatched junction nucleotides: 23. This CDR3 region has 18 residues. This CDR3 is CAGADPDRGRRRTYTIYF. CDR3 DNA: TGTGCCGGGGCCGACCCGGACAGGGGGCGAAGGAGGACTTACACCATATATTTT.

The J gene is TRBJ2-1, the V gene TRBV9, with D hard to call. V lost 4 bases to trimming and J lost 8 bases, with 16 bases between them. The CDR3 extends over 14 amino acids. Germline-derived CDR1 and CDR2 are SGDLS and YYNGEE. The CDR3 DNA reads as TGTGCCAGCAGCCCAGTGGTTGGAAAGCATGAGCAGTTCTTC. It yields the protein CASSPVVGKHEQFF.

The gene calls are TRBV6-5 and TRBJ2-1, with D tentatively TRBD1 (6 bases). V was pared by 2 bases and J by 2 bases, with 13 bases between. The CDR3 covers 16 residues. Germline CDR1 and CDR2: MNHEY and SVGAGI. The CDR3 DNA sequence: TGTGCCAGCAGTTACACAACAGGGATGCCCTACAATGAGCAGTTCTTC. It translates to CASSYTTGMPYNEQFF.

V is TRBV28 and J is TRBJ2-7, with TRBD1 matching 8 bases. V shed 3 bases and J 2 bases; nucleotides not matched to a gene: 3. CDR1 is MDHEN and CDR2 is SYDVKM in the germline V gene. The CDR3 totals 14 residues. The CDR3 region has the DNA TGTGCCAGCAGTTTCGGACAGGGCCCCTACGAGCAGTACGTC. Protein product: CASSFGQGPYEQYV.

The chain employs TRBV5-6 and TRBJ2-7, with TRBD1 matching 10 bases. The CDR3 spans 15 residues. Losses at the gene ends were 4 bases for V and 7 bases for J; bases not matched to a gene: 11. Germline lookup yields CDR1 SGHDT and CDR2 YYEEEE. CDR3 nucleotide sequence: TGTGCCAGCAGCAAACGGACAGGGGGTTCTCGTGAGCAGTACGTC. Its protein is CASSKRTGGSREQYV.

Here the CDR3 DNA reads TGTGCCAGCATCTCTCGGGACAGGGGGGAGACCCAGTACTTC. Amino acid sequence: CASISRDRGETQYF. The chain links TRBV2 to TRBJ2-5, with 11 bases matching TRBD1. The V gene end was trimmed by 7 bases and the J gene end by 5 bases; junction bases not matched to a gene: 6. The CDR3 consists of 14 residues. Germline V gene lookup returns CDR1 SNHLY and CDR2 FYNNEI.

This clonotype was observed a few times. The chain links TRBV15 to TRBJ2-7, with TRBD1 identical over 9 bases. V lost 1 base, J lost 6 bases, and 10 bases stayed unmatched. Looked up from germline, CDR1 is LNHNV and CDR2 is YYDKDF (reference sequence). CDR3 size: 16 residues. The CDR3 DNA reads as TGTGCCACCAGCAGAGGATTGGGAGACAGGGGGGCCGAGCAGTACTTC. This sequence encodes CATSRGLGDRGAEQYF.

The chain has TRBV27 and TRBJ2-1; D remains unclear. The ends were cut back, 0 bases at V and 4 bases at J, with 10 bases in the middle. The CDR3 is 15 residues long. Germline V gene sequence: CDR1 MNHEY, CDR2 SMNVEV (reference sequence). The CDR3 DNA follows: TGTGCCAGCAGTTTATCGCCGGCTTATTACAATGAGCAGTTCTTC. Amino acid sequence: CASSLSPAYYNEQFF.

This sequence joins TRBV7-8 and TRBJ2-7; tentatively, D is TRBD1 or TRBD2 (6 bases each). From germline, CDR1 is SGHVS and CDR2 FQNEAQ. Between the trimmed V and J ends, which lost 1 base and 3 bases, there was a span of 19 bases. The CDR3 covers 17 residues. The DNA of the CDR3 is TGTGCCAGCAGCTTAGGGGCAGGGGACTTTAAAAACTACGAGCAGTACGTC. This gives the protein CASSLGAGDFKNYEQYV.

The chain is built from TRBV3-1 and TRBJ1-2, with D unresolved. Germline-derived CDR1 and CDR2 are LGHDT and YNNKEL (reference sequence). Trimming shortened V by 1 base and J by 0 bases, and 9 bases separated the two germline ends. The CDR3 extends over 15 amino acids. Here the CDR3 reads CASSQVPAANYGYTF. CDR3 DNA: TGTGCCAGCAGCCAAGTCCCAGCAGCTAACTATGGCTACACCTTC.

This clonotype was recorded at least ten times. The genes are TRBV7-8 and TRBJ2-7, with unresolved D. The V end lost 5 bases, the J end lost 1 base, and 18 bases lay between the germline ends. The CDR3 loop spans 16 amino acids. Germline CDR1 reads SGHVS; CDR2 reads FQNEAQ. The CDR3 reads CASSKRVRAISYEQYV. CDR3 in DNA: TGTGCCAGCAGCAAACGGGTCCGCGCGATATCCTACGAGCAGTACGTC.

This clonotype was observed a few times. This chain joins TRBV7-6 and TRBJ2-7; D gene uncertain. The CDR3 has 11 residues. CDR1 and CDR2 from the germline V gene are SGHVS and FNYEAQ. V lost 5 bases and J 7 bases, leaving 9 bases between the germline ends. The CDR3 DNA sequence: TGTGCCAGCAGCATCCTACAGGAGCAGTACTTC. This codes for CASSILQEQYF.

The chain recombines TRBV5-5 with TRBJ2-5; 8 bases are shared with TRBD1. Per the germline V gene, CDR1 is SGHKS and CDR2 is YYEKEE (reference sequence). The V segment lost 0 bases and the J segment 0 bases; nucleotides outside the gene matches: 4. CDR3 size: 16 residues. CDR3 sequence reads: CASSLEWTGNQETQYF. The CDR3 DNA reads as TGTGCCAGCAGCTTGGAATGGACAGGGAACCAAGAGACCCAGTACTTC.

The CDR3 nucleotides read TGCGCCAGCAGCCAAGACCCGAACACCGGGGAGCTGTTTTTT. It translates to CASSQDPNTGELFF. The chain uses TRBV4-1 and TRBJ2-2; the D is unclear. With 0 bases removed from V and 0 bases from J, the gap between germline ends came to 2 bases. Germline values: CDR1 MGHRA, CDR2 YSYEKL. The CDR3 length is 14 residues.

The rearrangement uses TRBV5-1 and TRBJ2-1; unclear D gene. Germline V CDR1 and CDR2: SGHRS, YFSETQ. The CDR3 is 14 residues long. V shed 0 bases and J shed 7 bases, with 11 bases lying between them. CDR3 in amino acids: CASSLEGLRNEQFF. CDR3 coding DNA: TGCGCCAGCAGCTTGGAAGGCTTAAGGAATGAGCAGTTCTTC.

The chain recombines TRBV6-1 with TRBJ2-5; no clear D. The V gene lost 9 bases and the J gene lost 4 bases, with 18 bases spanning the gap. Germline V gene data show CDR1 as MNHNS and CDR2 as SASEGT. This CDR3 has 14 residues. The CDR3 region is CASGLTPIGETQYF. CDR3 DNA: TGTGCCAGTGGGCTAACTCCAATCGGAGAGACCCAGTACTTC.

This clonotype was recorded a few times. The gene calls are TRBV6-6 and TRBJ2-1; the match to TRBD1 covers 11 bases. The CDR3 totals 16 residues. Germline CDR1 and CDR2: MNHNY and SVGAGI (reference sequence). The junction had 9 bases not matched to a gene; V was cut back by 3 bases and J by 8 bases. Written as DNA, the CDR3 is TGTGCCAGCAGTTATCGCCGGGACAGGGGGACCCATGAGCAGTTCTTC. It yields the protein CASSYRRDRGTHEQFF.